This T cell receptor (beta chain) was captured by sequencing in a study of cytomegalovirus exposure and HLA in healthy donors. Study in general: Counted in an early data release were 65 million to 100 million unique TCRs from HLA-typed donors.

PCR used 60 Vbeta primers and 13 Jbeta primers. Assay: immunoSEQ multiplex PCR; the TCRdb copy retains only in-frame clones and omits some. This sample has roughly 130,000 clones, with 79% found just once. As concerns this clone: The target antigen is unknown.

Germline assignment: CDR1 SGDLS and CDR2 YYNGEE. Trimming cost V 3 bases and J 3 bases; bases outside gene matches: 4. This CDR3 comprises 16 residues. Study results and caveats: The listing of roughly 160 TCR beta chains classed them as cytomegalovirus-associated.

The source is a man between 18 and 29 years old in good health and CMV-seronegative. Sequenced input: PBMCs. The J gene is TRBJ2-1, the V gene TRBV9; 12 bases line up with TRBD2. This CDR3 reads CASSEGLAGNYNEQFF. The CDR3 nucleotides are TGTGCCAGCAGCGAAGGACTAGCGGGAAACTACAATGAGCAGTTCTTC.